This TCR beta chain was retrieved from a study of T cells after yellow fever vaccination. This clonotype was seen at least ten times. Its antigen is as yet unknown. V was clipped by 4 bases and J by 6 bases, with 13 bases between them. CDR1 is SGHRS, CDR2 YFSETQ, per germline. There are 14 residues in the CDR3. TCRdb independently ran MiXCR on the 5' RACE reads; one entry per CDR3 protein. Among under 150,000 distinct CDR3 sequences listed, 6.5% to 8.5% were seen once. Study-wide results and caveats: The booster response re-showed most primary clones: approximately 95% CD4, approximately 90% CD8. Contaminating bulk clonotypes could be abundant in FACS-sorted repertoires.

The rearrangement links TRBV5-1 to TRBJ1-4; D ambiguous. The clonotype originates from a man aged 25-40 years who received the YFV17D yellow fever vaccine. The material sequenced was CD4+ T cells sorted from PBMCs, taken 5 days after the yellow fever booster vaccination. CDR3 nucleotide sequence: TGCGCCAGCAGCCCGGGTTTAGACCATGAAAAACTGTTTTTT. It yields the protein CASSPGLDHEKLFF. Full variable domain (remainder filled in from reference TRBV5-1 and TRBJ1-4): KAGVTQTPRYLIKTRGQQVTLSCSPISGHRSVSWYQQTPGQGLQFLFEYFSETQRNKGNFPGRFSGRQFSNSRSEMNVSTLELGDSALYLCASSPGLDHEKLFFGSGTQLSVL.